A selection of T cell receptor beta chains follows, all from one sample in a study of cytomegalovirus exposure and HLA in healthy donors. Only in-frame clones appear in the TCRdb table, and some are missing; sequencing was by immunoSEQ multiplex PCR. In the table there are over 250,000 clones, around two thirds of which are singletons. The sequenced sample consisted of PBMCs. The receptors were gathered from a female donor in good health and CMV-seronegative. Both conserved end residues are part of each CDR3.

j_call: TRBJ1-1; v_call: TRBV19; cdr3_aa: CASRTGGSEAFF
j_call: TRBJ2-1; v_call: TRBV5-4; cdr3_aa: CASSLRGPSYNEQFF
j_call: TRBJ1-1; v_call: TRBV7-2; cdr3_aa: CASSGGSGGGGAFF
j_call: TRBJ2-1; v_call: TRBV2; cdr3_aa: CASRETSGFDNEQFF
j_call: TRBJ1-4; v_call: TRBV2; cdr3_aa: CASREQGAPNEKLFF
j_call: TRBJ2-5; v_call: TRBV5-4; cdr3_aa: CASSLAGRRPPGRETQYF
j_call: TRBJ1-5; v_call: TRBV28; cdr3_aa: CASSYRGNQPQHF
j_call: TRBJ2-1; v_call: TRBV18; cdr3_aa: CASSRGAGVNEQFF
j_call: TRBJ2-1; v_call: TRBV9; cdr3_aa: CASSQLAESYNEQFF
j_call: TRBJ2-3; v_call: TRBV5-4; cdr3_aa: CASSATGQVSTDTQYF
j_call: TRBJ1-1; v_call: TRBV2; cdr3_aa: CASSWGGDTEAFF
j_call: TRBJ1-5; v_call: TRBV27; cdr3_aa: CASRDLWNQPQHF
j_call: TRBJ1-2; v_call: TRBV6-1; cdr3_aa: CASSGRGQTDYGYTF
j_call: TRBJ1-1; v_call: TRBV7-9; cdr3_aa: CASSLTHPNTEAFF
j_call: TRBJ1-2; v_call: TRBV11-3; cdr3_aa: CASSFAGTGAGYGYTF
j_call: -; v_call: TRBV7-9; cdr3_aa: CASSPIMSYEQYF
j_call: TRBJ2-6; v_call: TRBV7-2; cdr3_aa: CASSLAGSLDRGPAF
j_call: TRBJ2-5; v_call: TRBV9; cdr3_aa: CASSVGAGEVGETQYF
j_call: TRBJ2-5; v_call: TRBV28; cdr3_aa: CASSFMTSATQETQYF
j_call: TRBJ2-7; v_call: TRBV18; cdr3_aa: CASSRGPIEQYF
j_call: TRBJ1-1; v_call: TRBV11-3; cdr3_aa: CASSLEGDREAFF
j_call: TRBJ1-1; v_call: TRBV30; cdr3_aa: CAWSLTGTGTEAFF
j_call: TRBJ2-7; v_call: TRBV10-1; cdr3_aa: CASSEAGTSGKHGTQQYF
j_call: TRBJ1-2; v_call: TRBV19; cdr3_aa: CASSFGNQNGYTF
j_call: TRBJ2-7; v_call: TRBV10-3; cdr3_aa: CAISAPTSGTAGGQYF
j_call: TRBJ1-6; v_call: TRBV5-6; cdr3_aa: CASSLGGGFSPLHF
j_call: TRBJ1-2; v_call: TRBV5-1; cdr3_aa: CASSLAGGGYTF
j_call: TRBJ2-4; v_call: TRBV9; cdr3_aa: CASSVAGGLAKNIQYF
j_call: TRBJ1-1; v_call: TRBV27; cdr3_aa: CASSLGGLNTEAFF
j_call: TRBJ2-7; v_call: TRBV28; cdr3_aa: CASSGIQSTNEQYF
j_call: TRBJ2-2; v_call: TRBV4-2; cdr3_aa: CASSLPESGSASAGELFF
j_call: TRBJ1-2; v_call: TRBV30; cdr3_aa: CASPRGAEGYTF
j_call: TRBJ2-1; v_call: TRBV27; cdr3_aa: CASSWGRGDYNEQFF
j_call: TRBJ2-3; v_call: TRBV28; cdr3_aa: CASSLGTSAIDTQYF
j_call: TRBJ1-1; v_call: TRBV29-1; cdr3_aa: CSVGPSPYLDTEAFF
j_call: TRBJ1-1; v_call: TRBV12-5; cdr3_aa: CASDLGGNWNTEAFF